These 7 T cell receptor beta chains were sequenced from one sample in a study of beta chain features in type 1 diabetes. These receptors lack a known antigen. Study findings and constraints: Shortening that was moderate but significant affected the TCRB CDR3s of Type 1 diabetes patients in all four CD4+ subsets.

As every portion of the isolated RNA was reverse transcribed, the sequencing read expressed TCRB transcripts. Profiled with immunoSEQ multiplex PCR; TCRdb holds only in-frame clones, not every one. The sample has more than 300,000 clones; 9.3% are singletons. The specimen sequenced was central memory CD4+ T cells from blood. The receptors stem from a man aged 25 to 40 with type 1 diabetes.

The sample holds a few counts of this clone. The rearrangement joins TRBV18 to TRBJ1-2; D ambiguous. Germline V lookup: CDR1 KGHSH, CDR2 LQKENI. The CDR3 runs 15 residues. The V gene lost 2 bases and the J gene lost 0 bases, with 10 bases spanning the gap. The CDR3 bases are TGTGCCAGCTCACCAGGTACACAAACTAACTATGGCTACACCTTC. As protein: CASSPGTQTNYGYTF.

This clone was observed at least ten times. The chain uses TRBV28 and TRBJ1-5, with 8 bases fitting TRBD1. The V gene's germline CDR1 is MDHEN and CDR2 SYDVKM. The V gene end was trimmed by 4 bases and the J gene end by 7 bases; junction bases not matched to a gene: 18. The CDR3 has 18 amino acids. The CDR3 nucleotides read TGTGCCAGCAGTTCCCTCGGGGCAGGGGGCGCATCTCGGCAGCCCCAGCATTTT. It is translated as CASSSLGAGGASRQPQHF.

This clone showed up just a few times. J is TRBJ2-1 and V is TRBV7-2, with D uncertain. Per germline, CDR1 SGHTA and CDR2 FQGNSA. Trimming left V 5 bases short and J 9 bases short, with 14 bases between. This CDR3 comprises 13 residues. CDR3 in amino acids: CASSLDPSSEQFF. CDR3 coding DNA: TGTGCCAGCAGCCTGGATCCGTCTAGTGAGCAGTTCTTC.

This clone was recorded at least ten times. The chain carries TRBV14 and TRBJ2-2; 7 bases align to TRBD2. Germline CDR1 reads SGHDN; CDR2 reads FVKESK. Trimming removed 6 bases from V and 1 base from J; junction bases left unmatched: 5. CDR3 length: 15 amino acids. CDR3 amino acids: CASRRGTENTGELFF. The CDR3 coding sequence is TGTGCCAGCAGGCGGGGGACGGAGAACACCGGGGAGCTGTTTTTT.

The chain is built from TRBV7-9 and TRBJ1-4, with D possibly being TRBD1 (6 bases). This CDR3 is built from 15 residues. Trimming took 4 bases from V and 6 from J, leaving 15 bases between them. The germline V gene encodes CDR1 SEHNR and CDR2 FQNEAQ (reference sequence). This chain's CDR3 is CASSYYREEDEKLFF. DNA of the CDR3: TGTGCCAGCAGCTACTACAGGGAAGAGGATGAAAAACTGTTTTTT. The full variable domain, in which reference TRBV7-9 and TRBJ1-4 provide the parts outside the CDR3, is DTGVSQNPRHKITKRGQNVTFRCDPISEHNRLYWYRQTLGQGPEFLTYFQNEAQLEKSRLLSDRFSAERPKGSFSTLEIQRTEQGDSAMYLCASSYYREEDEKLFFGSGTQLSVL.

Many counts were recorded for this clone. This sequence joins TRBV2 and TRBJ1-2; D is uncertain. This CDR3 is built from 14 residues. Trimming took off 1 base at V and 4 bases at J, with 10 bases between the two ends. Per the germline V gene, CDR1 is SNHLY and CDR2 is FYNNEI. The CDR3 DNA reads TGTGCCAGCAGTGAAGGTCCTCTAGGCTATGGCTACACCTTC. It is translated as CASSEGPLGYGYTF.

This chain links TRBV19 with TRBJ2-6; the D call may be TRBD1 or TRBD2 (5 bases each). V gave up 3 bases and J gave up 4 bases, with 13 bases separating them. The CDR3 consists of 16 residues. Germline CDR1 LNHDA, CDR2 SQIVND (reference sequence). CDR3 nucleotide sequence: TGTGCCAGTAGTATCAGTACCGGGGCCGGGGCCAACGTCCTGACTTTC. This encodes CASSISTGAGANVLTF.